This TCR beta chain was identified in a study of OX40 agonist ivuxolimab in advanced cancers. The overall study: The dose-escalation cohort was just under 85% male, with a mean age of approximately 62 years, ranging roughly 23 to 79. Prior checkpoint blockade (anti-PD-1, anti-PD-L1 or anti-CTLA-4) was permitted; around 37% had it.

Study conclusions and caveats: Some patients who did not respond also had low normalized T-cell clonal expansion. By week 6 at 0.1 to 3.0 mg/kg, blood CD4+ and CD8+ T cells had expanded clonally.

Germline CDR1 is SGHTA and CDR2 is FQGNSA. This CDR3 comprises 15 residues. V lost 1 base and J lost 5; bases outside the gene matches: 5. Concerning this clone itself: Its antigen is unknown.

The method was immunoSEQ multiplex PCR; TCRdb's version includes in-frame clones alone and lacks a portion of them. The data contain about 69,000 clones, around 87% of them singletons. The clonotype was recovered from an adult with an advanced solid tumor such as melanoma, head and neck, liver or kidney cancer. The chain uses TRBV7-2 and TRBJ2-5; 9 positions match TRBD2. Sequenced here: CD4+ or CD8+ T cells sorted from blood, sampled in a trial of the OX40 agonist ivuxolimab. CDR3: CASSLEGGRGETQYF. DNA of the CDR3: TGTGCCAGCAGCTTAGAGGGCGGGAGGGGTGAGACCCAGTACTTC.